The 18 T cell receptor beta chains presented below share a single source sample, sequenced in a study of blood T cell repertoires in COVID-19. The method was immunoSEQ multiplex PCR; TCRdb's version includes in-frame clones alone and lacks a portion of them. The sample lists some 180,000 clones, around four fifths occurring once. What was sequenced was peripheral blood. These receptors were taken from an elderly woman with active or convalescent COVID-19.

CDR3: CASSHAPGVLYEQYF. The CDR3 DNA follows: TGCGCCAGCAGCCATGCTCCGGGGGTTCTATACGAGCAGTACTTC. The J gene is TRBJ2-7, the V gene TRBV4-1; D perhaps matches TRBD2 (6 bases). Looked up from germline, CDR1 is MGHRA and CDR2 is YSYEKL. The CDR3 sequence is 15 residues long. With 3 bases removed from V and 4 bases from J, the gap between germline ends came to 16 bases.

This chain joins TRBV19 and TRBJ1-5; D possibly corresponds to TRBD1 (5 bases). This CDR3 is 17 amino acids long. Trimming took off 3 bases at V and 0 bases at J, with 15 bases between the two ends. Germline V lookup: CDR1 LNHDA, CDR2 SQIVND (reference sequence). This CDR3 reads CASSMRTQWASNQPQHF. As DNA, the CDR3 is TGTGCCAGTAGTATGAGGACACAATGGGCTAGCAATCAGCCCCAGCATTTT.

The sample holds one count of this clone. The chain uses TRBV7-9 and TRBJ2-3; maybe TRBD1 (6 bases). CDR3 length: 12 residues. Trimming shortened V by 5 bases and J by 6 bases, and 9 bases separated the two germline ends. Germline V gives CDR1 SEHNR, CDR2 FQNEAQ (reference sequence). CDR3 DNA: TGTGCCAGCAGCCCGCAGGGGGATACGCAGTATTTT. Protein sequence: CASSPQGDTQYF.

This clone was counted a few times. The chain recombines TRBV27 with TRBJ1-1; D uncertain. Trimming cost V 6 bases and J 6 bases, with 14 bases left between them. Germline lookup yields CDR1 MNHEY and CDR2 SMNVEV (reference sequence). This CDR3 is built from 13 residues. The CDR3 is CASSIRNKAEAFF. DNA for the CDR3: TGTGCCAGCAGCATCAGGAACAAGGCTGAAGCTTTCTTT.

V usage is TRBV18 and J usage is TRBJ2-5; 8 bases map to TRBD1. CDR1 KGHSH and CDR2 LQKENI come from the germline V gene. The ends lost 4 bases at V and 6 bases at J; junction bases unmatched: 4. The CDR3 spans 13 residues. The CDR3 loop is CASSRDRRKTQYF. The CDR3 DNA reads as TGTGCCAGCTCACGGGACAGGAGAAAGACCCAGTACTTC.

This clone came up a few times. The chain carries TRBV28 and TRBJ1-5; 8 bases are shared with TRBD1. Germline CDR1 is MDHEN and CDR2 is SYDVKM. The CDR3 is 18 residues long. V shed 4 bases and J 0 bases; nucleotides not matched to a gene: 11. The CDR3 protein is CASSSGTGGTYSNQPQHF. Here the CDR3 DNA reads TGTGCCAGCAGTTCCGGGACAGGAGGAACGTATAGCAATCAGCCCCAGCATTTT.

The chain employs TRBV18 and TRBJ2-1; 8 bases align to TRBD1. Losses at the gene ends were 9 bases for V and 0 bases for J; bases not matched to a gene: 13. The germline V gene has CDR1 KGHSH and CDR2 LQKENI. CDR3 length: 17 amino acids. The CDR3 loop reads CASTFLGGTGSYNEQFF. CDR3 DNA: TGTGCCAGTACGTTTCTAGGGGGGACAGGCTCCTACAATGAGCAGTTCTTC. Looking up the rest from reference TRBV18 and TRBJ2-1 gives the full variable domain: NAGVMQNPRHLVRRRGQEARLRCSPMKGHSHVYWYRQLPEEGLKFMVYLQKENIIDESGMPKERFSAEFPKEGPSILRIQQVVRGDSAAYFCASTFLGGTGSYNEQFFGPGTRLTVL.

For the CDR3, the DNA is TGTGCCAGCAGTGAGCGGGAGGGTAGCGGGGGGCCTCCAGATACGCAGTATTTT. Protein sequence: CASSEREGSGGPPDTQYF. The rearrangement joins TRBV2 to TRBJ2-3, with TRBD2 identical over 10 bases. This CDR3 is built from 18 residues. Germline V gene data show CDR1 as SNHLY and CDR2 as FYNNEI. Unmatched junction bases numbered 13, after V lost 3 bases and J lost 4 bases.

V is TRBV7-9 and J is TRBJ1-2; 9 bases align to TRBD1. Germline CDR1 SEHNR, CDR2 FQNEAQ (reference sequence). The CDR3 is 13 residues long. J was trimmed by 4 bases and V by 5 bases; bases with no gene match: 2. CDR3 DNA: TGTGCCAGCAGCGGACAGGGGACCTATGGCTACACCTTC. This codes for CASSGQGTYGYTF.

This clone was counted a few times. CDR3 loop: CASSSGGWENTQYF. The CDR3 coding sequence is TGTGCCAGCAGTTCAGGTGGTTGGGAGAATACGCAGTATTTT. The chain links TRBV27 to TRBJ2-3, with a weak D call TRBD2 (5 bases). The germline V and J ends were trimmed by 4 bases and 7 bases, with 15 bases remaining between them. The CDR3 covers 14 residues. The germline V gene encodes CDR1 MNHEY and CDR2 SMNVEV (reference sequence).

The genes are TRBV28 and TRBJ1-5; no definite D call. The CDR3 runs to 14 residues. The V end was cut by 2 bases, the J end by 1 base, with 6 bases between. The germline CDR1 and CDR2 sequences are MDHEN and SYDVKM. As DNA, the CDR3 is TGTGCCAGCAGTTTACGAGGAAGCAATCAGCCCCAGCATTTT. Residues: CASSLRGSNQPQHF.

The CDR3 region is CASSLDGGGGMEQYF. CDR3 nucleotide sequence: TGTGCCAGCAGTTTAGATGGAGGGGGCGGGATGGAGCAGTACTTC. The chain links TRBV27 to TRBJ2-7; D is perhaps TRBD1 (7 bases). V dropped 2 bases and J dropped 7 bases, with 18 bases sitting between them. Germline CDR1 MNHEY, CDR2 SMNVEV (reference sequence). This CDR3 contains 15 residues.

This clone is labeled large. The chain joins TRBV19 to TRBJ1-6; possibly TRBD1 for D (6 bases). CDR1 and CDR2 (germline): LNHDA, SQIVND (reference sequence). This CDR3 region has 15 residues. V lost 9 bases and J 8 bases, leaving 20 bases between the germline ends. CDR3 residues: CASRLNDRSHSPLHF. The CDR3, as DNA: TGTGCCAGCCGGTTAAATGACAGGTCGCATTCACCCCTCCACTTT. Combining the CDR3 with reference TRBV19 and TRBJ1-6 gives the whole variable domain DGGITQSPKYLFRKEGQNVTLSCEQNLNHDAMYWYRQDPGQGLRLIYYSQIVNDFQKGDIAEGYSVSREKKESFPLTVTSAQKNPTAFYLCASRLNDRSHSPLHFGNGTRLTVT.

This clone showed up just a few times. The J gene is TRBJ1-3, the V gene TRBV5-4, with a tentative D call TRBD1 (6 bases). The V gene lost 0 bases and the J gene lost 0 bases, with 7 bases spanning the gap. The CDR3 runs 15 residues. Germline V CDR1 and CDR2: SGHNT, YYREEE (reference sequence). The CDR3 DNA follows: TGTGCCAGCAGCTTGGACAGGGCCTCTGGAAACACCATATATTTT. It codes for CASSLDRASGNTIYF.

The CDR3 DNA reads as TGTGCCAGCAGACTGACAGGCTATGGCGAGCAGTACTTC. It encodes CASRLTGYGEQYF. The rearrangement links TRBV6-5 to TRBJ2-7, with a weak D call TRBD1 (6 bases). CDR3 size: 13 residues. Germline loops: CDR1 MNHEY, CDR2 SVGAGI. Trimming stripped 6 bases from V and 6 bases from J, with 15 bases between.

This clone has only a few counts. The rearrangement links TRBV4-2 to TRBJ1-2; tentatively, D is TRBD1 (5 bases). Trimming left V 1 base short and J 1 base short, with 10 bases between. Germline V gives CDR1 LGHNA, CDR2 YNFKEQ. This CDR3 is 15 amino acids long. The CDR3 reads CASSQALTVNYGYTF. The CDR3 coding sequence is TGTGCCAGCAGCCAAGCACTGACAGTTAACTATGGCTACACCTTC.

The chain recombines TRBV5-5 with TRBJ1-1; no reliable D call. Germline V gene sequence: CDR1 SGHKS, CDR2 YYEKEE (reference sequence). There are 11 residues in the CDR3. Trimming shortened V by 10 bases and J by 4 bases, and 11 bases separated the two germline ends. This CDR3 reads CAGGEGTEAFF. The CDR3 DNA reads TGTGCCGGCGGGGAGGGCACTGAAGCTTTCTTT.

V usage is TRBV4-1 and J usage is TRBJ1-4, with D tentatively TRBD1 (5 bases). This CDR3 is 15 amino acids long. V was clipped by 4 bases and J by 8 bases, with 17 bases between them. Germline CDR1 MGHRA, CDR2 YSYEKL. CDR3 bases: TGCGCCAGCAGCCCCCTGGGGCAGGGAGGCGAAAAACTGTTTTTT. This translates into CASSPLGQGGEKLFF.